Listed below are T cell receptor beta chains from one sample, sequenced in a study of blood T cell repertoires in COVID-19. Using immunoSEQ multiplex PCR, the repertoire was profiled, and TCRdb retains in-frame clones only, with some absent. In the table there are around 300,000 clones, approximately 83% of which are singletons. Material for sequencing was peripheral blood. The receptors stem from a human donor in a cohort sampled during active COVID-19. CDR3s include the opening cysteine and the closing phenylalanine or tryptophan. D genes are given only for firm matches. For some rows the clone size is stated as once, few or many, or as a class when expanded; others skip it.

size: .
length: 13
V: TRBV6-5
J: TRBJ1-1
D: .
DNA: TGTGCCAGCAGCTTCGGACAGAACACTGAAGCTTTCTTT
CDR3: CASSFGQNTEAFF

size: .
length: 14
V: TRBV28
J: TRBJ1-4
D: TRBD1
DNA: TGTGCCAGCAAATCCGGGACAGGGGCCAAGAAACTGTTTTTT
CDR3: CASKSGTGAKKLFF

size: .
length: 15
V: TRBV7-2
J: TRBJ2-4
D: .
DNA: TGTGCCAGCAGCCCGGGTCGACTAGCCAAAAACATTCAGTACTTC
CDR3: CASSPGRLAKNIQYF

size: few
length: 15
V: TRBV2
J: TRBJ1-2
D: .
DNA: TGTGCCAGCTTTAAGTGGGGGGAGGATACCTATGGCTACACCTTC
CDR3: CASFKWGEDTYGYTF

size: .
length: 14
V: TRBV6-6
J: TRBJ2-5
D: .
DNA: TGTGCCAGCAGCCTACCGGGACTGCAAGAGACCCAGTACTTC
CDR3: CASSLPGLQETQYF

size: .
length: 14
V: TRBV6-6
J: TRBJ1-2
D: TRBD1
DNA: TGTGCCAGCAGTTCGACAGGGCTTGACTATGGCTACACCTTC
CDR3: CASSSTGLDYGYTF

size: .
length: 17
V: TRBV27
J: TRBJ2-4
D: TRBD1
DNA: TGTGCCAGCAGTTCCTGGACAGGGACGATCCACAAAAACATTCAGTACTTC
CDR3: CASSSWTGTIHKNIQYF

size: .
length: 12
V: TRBV19
J: TRBJ1-5
D: .
DNA: TGTGCCAGTGCACAGGGATCTCAGCCCCAGCATTTT
CDR3: CASAQGSQPQHF

size: .
length: 15
V: TRBV7-9
J: TRBJ1-1
D: .
DNA: TGTGCCAGCAGCTTAGCGCTGGGCCGTAACACTGAAGCTTTCTTT
CDR3: CASSLALGRNTEAFF

size: .
length: 13
V: TRBV18
J: TRBJ2-1
D: .
DNA: TGTGCCAGCTCACCACTAGAAATGAATGAGCAGTTCTTC
CDR3: CASSPLEMNEQFF

size: .
length: 14
V: TRBV2
J: TRBJ2-5
D: .
DNA: TGTGCCAGCAGTGATCGTACTAGTATTGAGACCCAGTACTTC
CDR3: CASSDRTSIETQYF

size: few
length: 16
V: TRBV18
J: TRBJ1-1
D: TRBD1
DNA: TGTGCCAGCTCACCTTTAACTACAGGGGGCAATACTGAAGCTTTCTTT
CDR3: CASSPLTTGGNTEAFF

size: .
length: 17
V: TRBV9
J: TRBJ1-2
D: TRBD1
DNA: TGTGCCAGCAGCGTAGGATCGGGACAGGGGAACAGTTATGGCTACACCTTC
CDR3: CASSVGSGQGNSYGYTF

size: .
length: 17
V: TRBV5-4
J: TRBJ2-3
D: TRBD2
DNA: TGTGCCAGCAGCTTGAGACTAGCGGGAGGGAGCACAGATACGCAGTATTTT
CDR3: CASSLRLAGGSTDTQYF

size: .
length: 16
V: TRBV5-1
J: TRBJ2-5
D: .
DNA: TGCGCCAGCAGCTTGTTTATTGGGCAGGGTCTAGAGACCCAGTACTTC
CDR3: CASSLFIGQGLETQYF

size: .
length: 16
V: TRBV6-5
J: TRBJ2-1
D: TRBD2
DNA: TGTGCCAGCAGTTACAAGGGACTAGGGTTCTACAATGAGCAGTTCTTC
CDR3: CASSYKGLGFYNEQFF

size: .
length: 15
V: TRBV15
J: TRBJ1-1
D: .
DNA: TGTGCCACCAGCAGAGGTTCGGGGGTATGGACTGAAGCTTTCTTT
CDR3: CATSRGSGVWTEAFF

size: few
length: 11
V: TRBV6-5
J: TRBJ2-7
D: .
DNA: TGTGCCACCCGGGACTCCTACGAGCAGTACTTC
CDR3: CATRDSYEQYF

size: .
length: 14
V: TRBV11-3
J: TRBJ2-1
D: TRBD2
DNA: TGTGCCAGCAGCTTAGCGGGAGGGCGGAATGAGCAGTTCTTC
CDR3: CASSLAGGRNEQFF

size: .
length: 14
V: TRBV28
J: TRBJ1-6
D: TRBD1
DNA: TGTGCCAGCAGGACAGGGGGTGAAAATTCACCCCTCCACTTT
CDR3: CASRTGGENSPLHF

size: few
length: 13
V: TRBV12-3/TRBV12-4
J: TRBJ2-7
D: TRBD2
DNA: TGTGCCAGCAGTTTAGGAGCTAGCGGGGAGCAGTACTTC
CDR3: CASSLGASGEQYF

size: .
length: 12
V: TRBV12-3/TRBV12-4
J: TRBJ1-2
D: TRBD1
DNA: TGTGCCAGCAGTGCCCACAGGGGCTTAGACACCTTC
CDR3: CASSAHRGLDTF

size: .
length: 13
V: TRBV28
J: TRBJ2-1
D: .
DNA: TGTGCCAGCAGTGACAGTGATAAAGGGGAGCAGTTCTTC
CDR3: CASSDSDKGEQFF

size: .
length: 14
V: TRBV28
J: TRBJ2-2
D: TRBD1
DNA: TGTGCCAGCCTTGGGACAGGGCCAGCCGGGGAGCTGTTTTTT
CDR3: CASLGTGPAGELFF

size: .
length: 15
V: TRBV7-2
J: TRBJ2-2
D: .
DNA: TGTGCCAGCAGCTTACAGGGAATCAACACCGGGGAGCTGTTTTTT
CDR3: CASSLQGINTGELFF

size: .
length: 11
V: TRBV6-5
J: TRBJ2-7
D: TRBD2
DNA: TGTGCCACCCAGACTAGCGGGAAGCAGTACTTC
CDR3: CATQTSGKQYF

size: .
length: 14
V: TRBV20-1
J: TRBJ2-7
D: .
DNA: TGCAGTGCTAGTAGTAAAAGTAGAGGGGGCGAGCAGTACTTC
CDR3: CSASSKSRGGEQYF

size: once
length: 19
V: TRBV7-2
J: TRBJ2-1
D: TRBD2
DNA: TGTGCCAGCAGCCTCTGGGGACTAGCGGGAAATTCGCAGTACAATGAGCAGTTCTTC
CDR3: CASSLWGLAGNSQYNEQFF

size: .
length: 16
V: TRBV7-2
J: TRBJ2-7
D: TRBD2
DNA: TGTGCCAGCAGCTTAGCGCAGCGGGAGGGGTCCTACGAGCAGTACTTC
CDR3: CASSLAQREGSYEQYF

size: once
length: 15
V: TRBV15
J: TRBJ2-1
D: TRBD2
DNA: TGTGCCACCAGCAGAACCCAGGGACTAGGCAATGAGCAGTTCTTC
CDR3: CATSRTQGLGNEQFF

size: .
length: 15
V: TRBV5-4
J: TRBJ2-7
D: .
DNA: TGTGCCAGCAGCTTGGGAACGTTTGGCCGATACGAGCAGTACTTC
CDR3: CASSLGTFGRYEQYF

size: .
length: 18
V: TRBV11-2
J: TRBJ1-2
D: TRBD1
DNA: TGTGCCAGCAGCCCCGCTCAGACAGGGGCCCCAACTAGGGATGGCTACACCTTC
CDR3: CASSPAQTGAPTRDGYTF

size: .
length: 15
V: TRBV15
J: TRBJ2-7
D: TRBD1
DNA: TGTGCCACCAGCAGTACCGGGACAGTCTCCTACGAGCAGTACTTC
CDR3: CATSSTGTVSYEQYF

size: .
length: 14
V: TRBV5-4
J: TRBJ2-5
D: .
DNA: TGTGCCAGCAGCCCGGCGGAACCTTCAGAGACCCAGTACTTC
CDR3: CASSPAEPSETQYF

size: .
length: 14
V: TRBV19
J: TRBJ1-1
D: TRBD1
DNA: TGTGCCAGTTACAGGGGTGGGGGGAACACTGAAGCTTTCTTT
CDR3: CASYRGGGNTEAFF

size: .
length: 14
V: TRBV5-6
J: TRBJ1-6
D: .
DNA: TGTGCCAGCAGCGCCGTCGGTGTTCGGTCACCCCTCCACTTT
CDR3: CASSAVGVRSPLHF

size: .
length: 16
V: TRBV24-1
J: TRBJ2-1
D: TRBD2
DNA: TGTGCCACCAGTGATTCAACTAGCGGGATCTACAATGAGCAGTTCTTC
CDR3: CATSDSTSGIYNEQFF

size: .
length: 13
V: TRBV5-4
J: TRBJ2-2
D: .
DNA: TGTGCCAGTGAGGACAGCTACACCGGGGAGCTGTTTTTT
CDR3: CASEDSYTGELFF

size: .
length: 14
V: TRBV10-1
J: TRBJ2-1
D: TRBD2
DNA: TGCGCCAGCAGTTCTAGCGGGAGAATGAATGAGCAGTTCTTC
CDR3: CASSSSGRMNEQFF

size: .
length: 12
V: TRBV7-9
J: TRBJ1-2
D: .
DNA: TGTGCCAGCAGCTTAGAGAGGCGGGGCTACACCTTC
CDR3: CASSLERRGYTF

size: once
length: 20
V: TRBV6-2/TRBV6-3
J: TRBJ2-1
D: TRBD2
DNA: TGTGCCAGCAGTTACGGATCACCTGGGGGCGGGAGGGCCGCCTACAATGAGCAGTTCTTC
CDR3: CASSYGSPGGGRAAYNEQFF